This T cell receptor beta chain comes out of a study of CD8+ T cells in alopecia areata. Treatment denoted: oral pan-JAK inhibitor, 5-10 mg twice daily. After isolation, RNA underwent reverse transcription to generate cDNA as the sequencing template. Generated by immunoSEQ multiplex PCR, the TCRdb table keeps only in-frame clones and is missing some. The table includes about 210,000 clones, under 60% detected once. Sequencing was performed on CD4+ T cells sorted from blood, taken at week 4, from a patient treated with tofacitinib. This clonotype was obtained from a human donor with alopecia areata.

The CDR3 spells CSVDSGLRNTEAFF. The CDR3 nucleotides are TGCAGCGTTGACTCCGGACTTAGGAACACTGAAGCTTTCTTT. The chain links TRBV29-1 to TRBJ1-1; D gene uncertain. Germline-derived CDR1 and CDR2 are SQVTM and ANQGSEA. This CDR3 comprises 14 residues. V lost 3 bases, J lost 1 base, and 12 bases lay in between.